This T cell receptor (beta chain) was profiled in a study of molecular identifiers for immune sequencing clone quantification. Study conclusions and caveats: Clones above 20 RNA copies held over 98% of effector molecules, under 1% in naive cells.

A single record per CDR3 protein comes from TCRdb applying MiXCR to the PCR reads. The repertoire holds just under 650,000 distinct CDR3 sequences, with about 20% as singletons. Between about 19,000 and 1,000,000 sorted cells, with 10%, 30% or 50% RNA, yielded naive CD8 libraries. Naive CD8 T cells were FACS-sorted by CD8+CD4-CCR7+CD45RA+ markers. In regard to this clonotype: Its matching antigen is unknown. One base away lies a much larger clone, so this may be a sequencing read error.

Germline V CDR1 and CDR2: LGHNA, YSLEER. There are 13 residues in the CDR3. This clonotype was sampled from a human donor in good health. Some libraries in this study had Jurkat cell RNA spiked in. The sample was naive CD8+ T cells from blood, with Jurkat cell RNA spiked in. Subset described: FACS-sorted CD8+CD4-CCR7+CD45RA+ naive T cells. The V call is TRBV4-3, the J call TRBJ2-1; D perhaps matches TRBD1 (5 bases). The CDR3 reads CASGQAGNNEQFF. In nucleotides, the CDR3 is TGCGCCAGCGGCCAAGCAGGGAACAATGAGCAGTTCTTC.